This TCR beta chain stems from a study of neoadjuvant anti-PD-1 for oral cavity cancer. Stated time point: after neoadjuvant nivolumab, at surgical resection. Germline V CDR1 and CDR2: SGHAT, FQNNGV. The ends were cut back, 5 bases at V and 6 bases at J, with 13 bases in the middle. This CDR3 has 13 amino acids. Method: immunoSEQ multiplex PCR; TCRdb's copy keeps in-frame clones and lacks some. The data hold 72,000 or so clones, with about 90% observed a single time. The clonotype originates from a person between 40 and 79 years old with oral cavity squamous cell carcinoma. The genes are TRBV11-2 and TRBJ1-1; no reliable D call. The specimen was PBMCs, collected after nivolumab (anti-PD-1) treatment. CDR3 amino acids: CASSDGRVSEAFF. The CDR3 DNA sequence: TGTGCCAGCAGCGACGGACGCGTCTCTGAAGCTTTCTTT.